The 26 T cell receptor beta chains listed next were all sequenced from one sample in a study of response to subunit inactivated influenza vaccine. TCRdb independently ran MiXCR on the RT-PCR reads; one entry per CDR3 protein. Here the sample spans 600,000 to 700,000 distinct CDR3 sequences, about 14% being singletons. The input for sequencing was PBMCs from blood, taken 14 days before vaccination. All receptors come from a man aged 45-65 years who received an inactivated influenza vaccine.

The chain combines TRBV20-1 with TRBJ2-5, with D tentatively TRBD2 (6 bases). Germline assignment: CDR1 DFQATT and CDR2 SNEGSKA (reference sequence). The CDR3 is 13 residues long. The V end was cut by 5 bases, the J end by 5 bases, with 15 bases between. The CDR3 DNA sequence: TGCAGTGCTCCTGCGACTAGAACGGAGACCCAGTACTTC. Its protein is CSAPATRTETQYF.

The chain combines TRBV11-2 with TRBJ2-1; 15 bases are a match to TRBD2. The CDR3 totals 19 residues. Germline trimming cut 1 base from V and 1 base from J; bases unmatched to any gene: 5. CDR1 is SGHAT, CDR2 FQNNGV, per germline. The DNA for the CDR3 is TGTGCCAGCAGCTTAGGGACTAGCGGGGGGGCGAAGTCCTACAATGAGCAGTTCTTC. Its protein is CASSLGTSGGAKSYNEQFF.

This clonotype was seen ten or more times. The chain combines TRBV20-1 with TRBJ2-3, with D possibly matching TRBD2 (6 bases). Germline values: CDR1 DFQATT, CDR2 SNEGSKA (reference sequence). Trimming pared 5 bases from V and 0 bases from J, leaving 9 bases between. The CDR3 is 13 amino acids. In nucleotides, the CDR3 is TGCAGTGCTCCCGCGGGAAGCACAGATACGCAGTATTTT. It is translated as CSAPAGSTDTQYF.

This clonotype was seen a single time. The genes are TRBV5-1 and TRBJ2-7; 10 bases line up with TRBD2. The CDR3 has 16 amino acids. The V segment lost 0 bases and the J segment 4 bases; nucleotides outside the gene matches: 7. Germline V gene lookup returns CDR1 SGHRS and CDR2 YFSETQ. DNA for the CDR3: TGCGCCAGCAGCTTGGTGCTAGCGGGAGCAGGGTACGAGCAGTACTTC. Amino acid sequence: CASSLVLAGAGYEQYF. The full variable domain, with the rest looked up from reference TRBV5-1 and TRBJ2-7, is KAGVTQTPRYLIKTRGQQVTLSCSPISGHRSVSWYQQTPGQGLQFLFEYFSETQRNKGNFPGRFSGRQFSNSRSEMNVSTLELGDSALYLCASSLVLAGAGYEQYFGPGTRLTVT.

This clonotype was detected many times. The rearrangement joins TRBV5-1 to TRBJ2-2; D gene unclear. The CDR3 runs to 14 residues. Germline V gene lookup returns CDR1 SGHRS and CDR2 YFSETQ. V was pared by 1 base and J by 4 bases, with 8 bases between. The CDR3 sequence is CASSLSQFTGELFF. CDR3 DNA sequence: TGCGCCAGCAGCTTGTCGCAGTTCACCGGGGAGCTGTTTTTT.

The V and J genes are TRBV11-1 and TRBJ2-7; TRBD1 aligns across 9 bases. J was trimmed by 0 bases and V by 7 bases; bases with no gene match: 4. Germline CDR1 reads SGHAT; CDR2 reads FQDESV (reference sequence). The length of the CDR3 is 14 residues. The chain's CDR3 is CASKNRGHSYEQYF. Here the CDR3 DNA reads TGTGCCAGCAAGAACAGGGGGCACTCCTACGAGCAGTACTTC.

The rearrangement uses TRBV2 and TRBJ2-5; TRBD1 agrees at 7 bases. Germline loops: CDR1 SNHLY, CDR2 FYNNEI. V dropped 9 bases and J dropped 6; count of bases not matched to a gene: 10. This CDR3 spans 13 amino acids. CDR3 DNA: TGTGCCAGTCTGACAGGGTTTGAGAAGACCCAGTACTTC. Its translation is CASLTGFEKTQYF.

The sample holds many counts of this clonotype. This sequence joins TRBV3-1 and TRBJ2-5; D is uncertain. Trimming left V 4 bases short and J 0 bases short, with 12 bases between. Germline V gene lookup returns CDR1 LGHDT and CDR2 YNNKEL (reference sequence). The CDR3 length is 15 residues. The CDR3 nucleotides are TGTGCCAGCAGCCGCTGGGGTAGCTACCAAGAGACCCAGTACTTC. It encodes CASSRWGSYQETQYF.

This clonotype was recorded many times. The gene calls are TRBV6-5 and TRBJ2-7; D possibly uses TRBD1 or TRBD2 (5 bases each). Germline CDR1 MNHEY, CDR2 SVGAGI. This CDR3 is built from 15 residues. V dropped 2 bases and J dropped 3 bases, with 14 bases sitting between them. The CDR3 here is CASSYGGANYYEQYF. Here the CDR3 DNA reads TGTGCCAGCAGTTACGGGGGAGCCAACTACTACGAGCAGTACTTC.

This clonotype occurred many times. The rearrangement links TRBV6-2 or TRBV6-3 to TRBJ1-2, with 8 bases matching TRBD1. CDR3 length: 15 amino acids. The germline V gene has CDR1 MNHEY and CDR2 SVGEGT. V lost 6 bases, J lost 4 bases, and 10 bases stayed unmatched. CDR3 in DNA: TGTGCCAGCAGATCCTCAGGGGGCGCGAGCTATGGCTACACCTTC. Residues: CASRSSGGASYGYTF.

The chain is built from TRBV5-5 and TRBJ2-5; TRBD2 aligns across 12 bases. CDR3 length equals 16 residues. V lost 3 bases to trimming and J lost 0 bases; unmatched junction nucleotides: 3. Germline CDR1 is SGHKS and CDR2 is YYEKEE (reference sequence). CDR3 coding DNA: TGTGCCAGCAGCTCCCTAGCGGGAGGGCACCAAGAGACCCAGTACTTC. It is translated as CASSSLAGGHQETQYF.

The V call is TRBV21-1, the J call TRBJ1-2; the table names TRBD1, a call not compared with the DNA. TRBV21-1 constitutes a pseudogene. This CDR3 comprises 12 residues. The CDR3 DNA reads TGTGCCCAACCAGGACAGAACTATGGCTACACCTTC. Translation: CAQPGQNYGYTF.

This clonotype occurred a few times. The chain has TRBV6-2 or TRBV6-3 and TRBJ2-7, with unresolved D. V was cut by 0 bases and J by 6 bases, with 9 bases left in between. The CDR3 has 13 amino acids. The germline gives CDR1 MNHEY, CDR2 SVGEGT. CDR3 nucleotides: TGTGCCAGCAGTTACTCAGCTAATGTCGAGCAGTACTTC. Translation: CASSYSANVEQYF.

Only a few counts were recorded for this clonotype. This rearrangement joins TRBV4-3 to TRBJ2-1; 8 nucleotides agree with TRBD2. Germline V gives CDR1 LGHNA, CDR2 YSLEER. This CDR3 contains 15 residues. V shed 1 base and J 3 bases; nucleotides not matched to a gene: 2. Here the CDR3 reads CASSQGLANYNEQFF. DNA for the CDR3: TGCGCCAGCAGCCAAGGACTAGCGAACTACAATGAGCAGTTCTTC.

This clonotype has just a few counts. V usage is TRBV20-1 and J usage is TRBJ2-3; 11 bases match TRBD2. The CDR3 sequence is 14 residues long. The germline V gene encodes CDR1 DFQATT and CDR2 SNEGSKA (reference sequence). Trimming cost V 5 bases and J 3 bases; bases outside gene matches: 4. This CDR3 is CSAFSGGATDTQYF. The DNA of the CDR3 is TGCAGTGCTTTTAGCGGGGGGGCAACAGATACGCAGTATTTT.

The sample holds many counts of this clonotype. The rearrangement uses TRBV7-8 and TRBJ2-3; D is unclear. Trimming removed 5 bases at V and 0 bases at J, with 9 bases between. The germline V gene encodes CDR1 SGHVS and CDR2 FQNEAQ. This CDR3 comprises 14 residues. The CDR3 nucleotides read TGTGCCAGCAGCCGGGCCTTTAGCACAGATACGCAGTATTTT. It encodes CASSRAFSTDTQYF. The entire variable domain, with the rest obtained from reference TRBV7-8 and TRBJ2-3, is as follows: GAGVSQSPRYKVAKRGQDVALRCDPISGHVSLFWYQQALGQGPEFLTYFQNEAQLDKSGLPSDRFFAERPEGSVSTLKIQRTQQEDSAVYLCASSRAFSTDTQYFGPGTRLTVL.

This clonotype was recorded many times. This chain uses TRBV6-5 with TRBJ1-1; maybe TRBD1 (5 bases). The ends were cut back, 2 bases at V and 0 bases at J, with 7 bases in the middle. This CDR3 contains 14 residues. The germline V gene has CDR1 MNHEY and CDR2 SVGAGI. The CDR3 here is CASSYGQMNTEAFF. In DNA form, the CDR3 reads TGTGCCAGCAGTTACGGACAAATGAACACTGAAGCTTTCTTT.

This clonotype was counted at least ten times. The chain combines TRBV6-2 or TRBV6-3 with TRBJ1-4; D gene unclear. The germline gives CDR1 MNHEY, CDR2 SVGEGT. CDR3 size: 17 residues. Trimming stripped 4 bases from V and 2 bases from J, with 17 bases between. CDR3 DNA: TGTGCCAGCAGTTCCCCCAGCACGAATTCCACTAATGAAAAACTGTTTTTT. This translates into CASSSPSTNSTNEKLFF.

This clonotype was recorded many times. V gene TRBV20-1 combines with J gene TRBJ2-5; TRBD2 might be the D (7 bases). This CDR3 is built from 16 residues. Germline V lookup: CDR1 DFQATT, CDR2 SNEGSKA (reference sequence). The ends were cut back, 5 bases at V and 3 bases at J, with 22 bases in the middle. The CDR3 DNA sequence: TGCAGTGCTCCAACGGGGGGCGGACGTCTTAAAGAGACCCAGTACTTC. Its protein is CSAPTGGGRLKETQYF.

The chain couples TRBV5-1 to TRBJ2-3, with D perhaps TRBD1 (5 bases). The V gene's germline CDR1 is SGHRS and CDR2 YFSETQ. Trimming shortened V by 0 bases and J by 1 base, and 9 bases separated the two germline ends. The CDR3 loop spans 15 amino acids. DNA for the CDR3: TGCGCCAGCAGCTTGGAGGGGTACCGCACAGATACGCAGTATTTT. Protein sequence: CASSLEGYRTDTQYF.

This chain joins TRBV12-3 or TRBV12-4 and TRBJ2-1; 8 nucleotides line up with TRBD2. This CDR3 has 16 amino acids. V shed 1 base, J shed 4 bases, and the junction held 6 bases outside the gene matches. Here the CDR3 reads CASSLGGTRKYNEQFF. The DNA for the CDR3 is TGTGCCAGCAGTTTAGGAGGGACTAGAAAGTACAATGAGCAGTTCTTC.

The V call is TRBV18, the J call TRBJ2-7, with 8 bases aligning to TRBD2. The junction had 10 bases not matched to a gene; V was cut back by 5 bases and J by 7 bases. This CDR3 has 14 amino acids. Germline V lookup: CDR1 KGHSH, CDR2 LQKENI. CDR3 nucleotide sequence: TGTGCCAGCTCAGGGGGAGCGGGAGACGGGGAGCAGTACTTC. It codes for CASSGGAGDGEQYF.

The chain carries TRBV27 and TRBJ2-3; possibly TRBD2 for D (6 bases). The germline V gene encodes CDR1 MNHEY and CDR2 SMNVEV (reference sequence). Trimming left V 3 bases short and J 2 bases short, with 24 bases between. This CDR3 region has 19 residues. Here the CDR3 reads CASSLVFVRAGRNTDTQYF. The CDR3 DNA reads as TGTGCCAGCAGTTTGGTCTTCGTTCGAGCGGGCAGAAACACAGATACGCAGTATTTT.

The gene calls are TRBV5-1 and TRBJ2-7; possibly TRBD2 for D (5 bases). The CDR3 is made up of 14 amino acids. V lost 0 bases and J 1 base, leaving 8 bases between the germline ends. The germline V gene encodes CDR1 SGHRS and CDR2 YFSETQ. The CDR3 loop is CASSLAGESYEQYF. CDR3 in DNA: TGCGCCAGCAGCTTGGCCGGGGAATCCTACGAGCAGTACTTC.

The rearrangement links TRBV3-1 to TRBJ2-3; no definite D call. There are 14 residues in the CDR3. Deletions cut 4 bases from V and 0 bases from J, with 8 bases between. Germline assignment: CDR1 LGHDT and CDR2 YNNKEL (reference sequence). CDR3 coding DNA: TGTGCCAGCAGCCGGTCGACAAGCACAGATACGCAGTATTTT. Protein product: CASSRSTSTDTQYF.

This clonotype was seen a handful of times. This sequence joins TRBV7-9 and TRBJ2-1; D uncertain. The germline V and J ends were trimmed by 1 base and 5 bases, with 9 bases remaining between them. The CDR3 runs 14 residues. Germline V lookup: CDR1 SEHNR, CDR2 FQNEAQ (reference sequence). The chain's CDR3 is CASSLGVGHNEQFF. Here the CDR3 DNA reads TGTGCCAGCAGCTTAGGGGTCGGACACAATGAGCAGTTCTTC.